One sample yielded the 17 T cell receptor beta chains listed below, sequenced in a study of regulatory T cells in long-lasting Graves disease (dated by TCRdb to about 2021). The method behind the library was multiplex PCR. The instrument given in TCRdb is Illumina HiSeq 4000. CDR3 regions were amplified by Arm-PCR with iRepertoire HTBI primers to construct TCR beta libraries. TCRdb took the public reads, trimmed them with fastp at Q25, ran MiXCR for clone calling and kept in-frame beta chains. Identical CDR3 proteins give one entry, which carries the most common genes and DNA. This sample is represented by 400,000 to 500,000 distinct CDR3 sequences; less than 20% of them were singletons. Less than 30% of the sample goes to the ten largest clones. The label giving this sample's time point can be read as: newly diagnosed GD, antithyroid drugs for less than 3 months. RNA was extracted from PBMCs in TRIzol for both TCR sequencing and RNA sequencing.

This same sample was also taken into another study, of T cells in Graves' hyperthyroidism and ophthalmopathy.

Sequencing was performed on peripheral blood mononuclear cells (PBMCs), taken at new diagnosis, from a patient treated with antithyroid drugs. Receptor source: a young woman with Graves disease. Donor details come from another sample of the same person, matched by shared clones.

This clonotype was detected many times. The V call is TRBV28, the J call TRBJ1-2; D is ambiguous. CDR1 is MDHEN, CDR2 SYDVKM, per germline. Trimming cost V 4 bases and J 3 bases, with 15 bases left between them. This CDR3 contains 15 residues. The CDR3, as DNA: TGTGCCAGCAGTTACCCCTCTCGTCCCGACTATGGCTACACCTTC. Its protein is CASSYPSRPDYGYTF.

This clonotype has at least ten counts. The V and J genes are TRBV12-3 or TRBV12-4 and TRBJ2-7, with 9 bases that match TRBD1. V gave up 5 bases and J gave up 5 bases; unmatched junction bases: 10. The CDR3 covers 15 residues. As DNA, the CDR3 is TGTGCCAGCAGTGCAGCTGGGACAGGGAACGACGAGCAGTACTTC. It encodes CASSAAGTGNDEQYF.

This clonotype was seen a few times. The V gene is TRBV30, the J gene TRBJ1-1, with no clear D. Germline V gives CDR1 GTSNPN, CDR2 SVGIG (reference sequence). This CDR3 has 14 residues. V lost 0 bases and J 6 bases, leaving 14 bases between the germline ends. The CDR3 is CAWSVRGGIAEAFF. The CDR3 DNA follows: TGTGCCTGGAGTGTACGTGGAGGGATCGCTGAAGCTTTCTTT. Together with reference TRBV30 and TRBJ1-1, the CDR3 gives the full variable domain: SQTIHQWPATLVQPVGSPLSLECTVEGTSNPNLYWYRQAAGRGLQLLFYSVGIGQISSEVPQNLSASRPQDRQFILSSKKLLLSDSGFYLCAWSVRGGIAEAFFGQGTRLTVV.

The chain couples TRBV19 to TRBJ2-1; 7 positions agree with TRBD2. CDR3 length: 16 residues. V gave up 4 bases and J gave up 8 bases; unmatched junction bases: 14. Germline CDR1 and CDR2: LNHDA and SQIVND (reference sequence). The CDR3 reads CASSRTLAGAGHEQFF. In nucleotides, the CDR3 is TGTGCCAGTAGTAGGACTTTGGCGGGAGCCGGCCATGAGCAGTTCTTC.

The gene calls are TRBV6-5 and TRBJ1-2; no definite D call. The V gene lost 2 bases and the J gene lost 13 bases, with 14 bases spanning the gap. Germline-derived CDR1 and CDR2 are MNHEY and SVGAGI. The CDR3 sequence is 12 residues long. In DNA, the CDR3 is TGTGCCAGCAGTTACGGAGAGGGCACGGGCACCTTC. Translated: CASSYGEGTGTF.

This clonotype was recorded many times. The rearrangement links TRBV28 to TRBJ2-1; 10 bases match TRBD2. The CDR3 runs to 14 residues. Germline V gene sequence: CDR1 MDHEN, CDR2 SYDVKM. J lost 6 bases, V lost 6 bases, and 5 bases had no gene match. The DNA for the CDR3 is TGTGCCAGCAGCAGTGGACTAGCGGTCAATGAGCAGTTCTTC. It yields the protein CASSSGLAVNEQFF.

This clonotype was counted many times. This chain links TRBV7-8 with TRBJ1-2, with D perhaps TRBD1 (6 bases). V shed 4 bases and J shed 8 bases, with 17 bases lying between them. CDR3 length: 14 amino acids. Germline CDR1 SGHVS, CDR2 FQNEAQ. The CDR3 is CASSSDSTSRGYTF. CDR3 in DNA: TGTGCCAGCAGCTCGGACAGTACCTCTCGGGGCTACACCTTC.

This clonotype was picked up many times. The chain couples TRBV11-3 to TRBJ2-1; D may be TRBD1 or TRBD2 (5 bases each). Germline assignment: CDR1 SGHNT and CDR2 YENEEA. The CDR3 has 13 amino acids. Trimming removed 4 bases at V and 9 bases at J, with 13 bases between. The CDR3 DNA reads as TGTGCCAGCAGCTCGGGACGAGTTCCTGAGCAGTTCTTC. This encodes CASSSGRVPEQFF.

The rearrangement joins TRBV25-1 to TRBJ2-7; TRBD2 is a possible D gene (5 bases). V was clipped by 9 bases and J by 6 bases, with 9 bases between them. Germline loops: CDR1 MGHDK, CDR2 SYGVNS. This CDR3 comprises 10 residues. The CDR3 DNA sequence: TGTGCCAGTGGAGGCTTCGAGCAGTACTTC. It translates to CASGGFEQYF.

The V and J genes are TRBV6-5 and TRBJ1-3; D gene uncertain. The CDR3 consists of 17 residues. V was clipped by 4 bases and J by 0 bases, with 16 bases between them. Germline CDR1 reads MNHEY; CDR2 reads SVGAGI. CDR3 sequence (DNA): TGTGCCAGCAGTTCCTGGACGGATTCCCCCTCTGGAAACACCATATATTTT. Translation gives CASSSWTDSPSGNTIYF.

In its sample, this clonotype was seen many times. V gene TRBV30 combines with J gene TRBJ1-2; the D gene is possibly TRBD1 (5 bases). In germline, CDR1 is GTSNPN, CDR2 SVGIG (reference sequence). This CDR3 spans 12 amino acids. V lost 1 base to trimming and J lost 4 bases, with 7 bases between them. The CDR3 coding sequence is TGTGCCTGGAGTGCCCAGGGCTATGGCTACACCTTC. Encoded protein: CAWSAQGYGYTF.

This clonotype was observed at least ten times. The chain has TRBV29-1 and TRBJ2-7; D is undetermined. Germline-derived CDR1 and CDR2 are SQVTM and ANQGSEA. The CDR3 is made up of 14 amino acids. The V gene lost 7 bases and the J gene lost 3 bases, with 19 bases spanning the gap. This CDR3 reads CSALSVGSNYEQYF. In DNA form, the CDR3 reads TGCAGCGCTCTTTCGGTAGGCAGCAACTACGAGCAGTACTTC.

The table lists this clonotype with a few counts. This sequence joins TRBV20-1 and TRBJ1-6; 7 positions match TRBD1. CDR3 length equals 19 residues. Trimming removed 3 bases from V and 3 bases from J; junction bases left unmatched: 17. Germline loops: CDR1 DFQATT, CDR2 SNEGSKA (reference sequence). The CDR3 sequence is CSASHILTGTVYYNSPLHF. In nucleotides, the CDR3 is TGCAGTGCTAGCCATATTTTGACAGGGACCGTATACTATAATTCACCCCTCCACTTT.

Ten or more counts support this clonotype. This CDR3 is CASSQLNYGYTF. The CDR3 bases are TGTGCCAGTTCACAGTTAAACTATGGCTACACCTTC. This rearrangement joins TRBV28 to TRBJ1-2; unclear D gene. The CDR3 has 12 amino acids. Germline V gene data show CDR1 as MDHEN and CDR2 as SYDVKM. Trimming removed 9 bases from V and 2 bases from J, with 10 bases in between.

For this clonotype: At one boundary the junction diverges from the germline segment, which might be a read error. The J gene is TRBJ2-5, the V gene TRBV7-2, with D perhaps TRBD1 or TRBD2 (5 bases each). The end of the DNA aligns better with TRBJ2-1, so the J call may be wrong. The germline gives CDR1 SGHTA, CDR2 FQGNSA. The CDR3 length is 15 residues. CDR3: CASSQDRGADNEQFF. The CDR3, as DNA: TGCGCCAGCAGCCAAGATCGAGGGGCCGACAATGAGCAGTTCTTC.

This chain links TRBV29-1 with TRBJ2-1; D assignment may be TRBD1 or TRBD2 (5 bases each). The germline V and J ends were trimmed by 3 bases and 0 bases, with 6 bases remaining between them. Germline V gene lookup returns CDR1 SQVTM and CDR2 ANQGSEA. This CDR3 has 13 amino acids. The DNA of the CDR3 is TGCAGCGTTGACGGGACCTCCTACAATGAGCAGTTCTTC. Encoded protein: CSVDGTSYNEQFF.

The chain carries TRBV25-1 and TRBJ2-3; D possibly matches TRBD1 or TRBD2 (5 bases each). Per the germline V gene, CDR1 is MGHDK and CDR2 is SYGVNS. The CDR3 has 17 residues. Trimming removed 4 bases at V and 2 bases at J, with 19 bases between. CDR3 sequence: CASSAPGTTALTDTQYF. The CDR3 nucleotides read TGTGCCAGCAGTGCTCCCGGGACCACCGCCCTCACAGATACGCAGTATTTT.